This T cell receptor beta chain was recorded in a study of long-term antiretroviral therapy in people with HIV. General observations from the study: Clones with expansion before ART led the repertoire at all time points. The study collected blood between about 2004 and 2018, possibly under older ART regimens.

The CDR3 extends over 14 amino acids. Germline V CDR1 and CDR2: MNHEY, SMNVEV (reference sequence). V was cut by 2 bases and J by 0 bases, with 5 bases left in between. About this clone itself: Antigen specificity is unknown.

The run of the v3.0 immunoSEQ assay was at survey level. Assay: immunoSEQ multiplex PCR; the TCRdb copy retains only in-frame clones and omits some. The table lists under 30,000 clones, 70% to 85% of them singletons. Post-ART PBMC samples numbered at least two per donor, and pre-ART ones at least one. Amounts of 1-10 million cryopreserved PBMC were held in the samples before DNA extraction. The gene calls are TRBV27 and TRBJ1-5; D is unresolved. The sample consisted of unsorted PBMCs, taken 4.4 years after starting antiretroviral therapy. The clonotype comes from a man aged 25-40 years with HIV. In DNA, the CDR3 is TGTGCCAGCAGTTTACAGTATAGCAATCAGCCCCAGCATTTT. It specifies CASSLQYSNQPQHF.